This record concerns one T cell receptor (beta chain) sequence. This clone was observed a few times. The antigen it recognizes is unknown. No clone much larger than this one lies a single base away; base qualities are absent. This record belongs to a study of blood T cell repertoires in COVID-19 (TCRdb year 2020). Describing the broader study: Samples covering the acute and convalescent phases of COVID-19 were provided by collaborators in the United States, Italy and Spain. The material from the prospective study consisted of cDNA or gDNA derived from T cells, B-cell-depleted T cells, or PBMCs. Subjects who had been exposed to COVID-19, were actively infected with it, or had recovered from it provided the deeply sampled blood TCRbeta repertoires that made up the dataset. The repertoires were made available in a free public database intended to serve as a resource for research on the immune response to SARS-CoV-2. Samples were obtained from the ongoing ImmuneRACE study (first 160 participants) and from 1,254 subjects provided by 6 global collaborators. Nearly every sample came with metadata listing a de-identified subject ID, COVID-19 status, age in years and sex. Where available, HLA class I and class II types were taken from metadata supplied by the sample provider and were not determined by assay-based typing.

Collaborating institutions collected whole blood in K2EDTA tubes following their own protocols. Collaborator samples were shipped for TCRbeta analysis as frozen whole blood, isolated PBMCs, or DNA extracted from either sample type. General study outcomes and caveats: Clinical and demographic metadata were provided uncurated, with the amount varying by source and participant.

The CDR3 holds 16 amino acids from the cysteine to the phenylalanine. Kept here is only the CDR3 DNA, which spans 48 bases and is read in frame from base 1. CDR1 is given as SNHLY and CDR2 as FYNNEI, both from the germline V gene. V loses 7 bases at its end and J loses 1 base; junction bases beyond the gene matches: 7. The immunoSEQ Assay, a bias-controlled multiplex PCR, was used to amplify TCRbeta CDR3 regions from genomic DNA. The original methods were these. Nucleated cell counts per sample were estimated from amplification of reference gene primers within the assay. To quantify the absolute abundance of each unique TCRbeta CDR3 rearrangement, sequence reads were collapsed and filtered. For each sample, productive Simpson clonality was calculated as the square root of Simpson's diversity index across productive rearrangements. The source is immuneACCESS, and TCRdb retained only in-frame sequences with V and J called. Part of the clones is not carried over; for the studies checked, unresolved V genes explain less than half of this, and the remainder is unexplained. That table supplies the V and J calls and clone size; D and trimming were determined from the DNA. Counted in this sample were roughly 88,000 clones; roughly 80% of them appeared once. The ten largest clones capture around a sixth of the sample.

This sequence originates from a woman at least 80 years old with acute or convalescent COVID-19. Recombination connected TRBV2 to TRBJ2-5; a stretch of 12 junction bases matches TRBD2. Sequenced input: peripheral blood. The DNA sequence is as follows: TGTGCCAGCATTAGACTAGCGGGGGCTACCCAAGAGACCCAGTACTTC. Translated, this gives CASIRLAGATQETQYF.